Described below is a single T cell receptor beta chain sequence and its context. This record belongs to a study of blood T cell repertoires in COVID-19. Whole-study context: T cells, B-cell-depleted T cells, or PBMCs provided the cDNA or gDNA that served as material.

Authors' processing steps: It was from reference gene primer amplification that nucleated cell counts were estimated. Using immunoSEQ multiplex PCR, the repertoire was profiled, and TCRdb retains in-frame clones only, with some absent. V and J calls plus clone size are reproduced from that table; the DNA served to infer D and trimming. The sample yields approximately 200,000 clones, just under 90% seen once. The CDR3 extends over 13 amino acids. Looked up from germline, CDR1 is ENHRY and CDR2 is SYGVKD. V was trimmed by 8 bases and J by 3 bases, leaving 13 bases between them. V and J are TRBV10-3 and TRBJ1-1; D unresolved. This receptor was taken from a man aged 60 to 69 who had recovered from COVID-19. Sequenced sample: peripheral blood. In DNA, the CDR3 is TGTGCCATCGGTTCCGCGGCGGACACTGAAGCTTTCTTT. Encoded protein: CAIGSAADTEAFF.